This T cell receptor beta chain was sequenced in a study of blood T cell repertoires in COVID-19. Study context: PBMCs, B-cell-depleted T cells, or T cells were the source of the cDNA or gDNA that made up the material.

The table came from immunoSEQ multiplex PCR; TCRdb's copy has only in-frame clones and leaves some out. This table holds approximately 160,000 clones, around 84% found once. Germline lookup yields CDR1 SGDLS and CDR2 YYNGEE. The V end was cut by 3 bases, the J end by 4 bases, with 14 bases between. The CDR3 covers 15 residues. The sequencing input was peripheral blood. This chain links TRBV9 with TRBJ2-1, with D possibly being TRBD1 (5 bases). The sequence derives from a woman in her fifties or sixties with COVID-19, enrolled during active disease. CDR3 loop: CASSGGPSPYNEQFF. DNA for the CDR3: TGTGCCAGCAGCGGGGGCCCAAGTCCGTACAATGAGCAGTTCTTC.